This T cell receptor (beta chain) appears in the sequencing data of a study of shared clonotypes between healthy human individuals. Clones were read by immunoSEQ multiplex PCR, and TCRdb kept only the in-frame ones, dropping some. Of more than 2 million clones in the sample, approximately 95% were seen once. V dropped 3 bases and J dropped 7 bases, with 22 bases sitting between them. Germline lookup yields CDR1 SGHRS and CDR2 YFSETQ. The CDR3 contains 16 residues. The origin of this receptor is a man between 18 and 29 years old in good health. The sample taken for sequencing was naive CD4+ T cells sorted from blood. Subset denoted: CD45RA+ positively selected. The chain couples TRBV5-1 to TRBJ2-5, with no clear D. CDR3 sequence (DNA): TGCGCCAGCAGCTCTCCTCCTGGACGGACCGTTGGGACCCAGTACTTC. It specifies CASSSPPGRTVGTQYF. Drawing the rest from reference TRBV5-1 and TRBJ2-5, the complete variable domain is KAGVTQTPRYLIKTRGQQVTLSCSPISGHRSVSWYQQTPGQGLQFLFEYFSETQRNKGNFPGRFSGRQFSNSRSEMNVSTLELGDSALYLCASSSPPGRTVGTQYFGPGTRLLVL.